This TCR beta chain was captured by sequencing in a study of T cell responses to AZD1222 COVID-19 vaccine. The assay was immunoSEQ multiplex PCR, and TCRdb's table has in-frame clones only and misses some. The sample has some 140,000 clones, roughly 93% seen once; the top ten hold about 3%. Points on this clone: Its target is not known.

Study conclusions and caveats: Donor demographics were predominantly white British with a female majority; clonal diversity may be underestimated.

The sample in question was peripheral blood, obtained on day 0 of AZD1222 vaccination. The TCR sequence derives from an adult in good health.

The CDR3 reads CASTPRDHNNEQFF. The CDR3 DNA is TGTGCCAGCACTCCCCGGGACCATAACAATGAGCAGTTCTTC. The chain recombines TRBV5-4 with TRBJ2-1; D possibly matches TRBD1 or TRBD2 (5 bases each). The V gene lost 6 bases and the J gene lost 5 bases, with 15 bases spanning the gap. The length of the CDR3 is 14 residues. The germline V gene encodes CDR1 SGHNT and CDR2 YYREEE (reference sequence).